These 15 T cell receptor beta chains came from one sample sequenced in a study of regulatory T cells in long-lasting Graves disease listed by TCRdb under 2021. Preparation of the library involved multiplex PCR. Sequencing instrument: Illumina HiSeq 4000. CDR3 regions were amplified by Arm-PCR with iRepertoire HTBI primers to construct TCR beta libraries. TCRdb applied fastp at Q25 and MiXCR to the public reads, then kept only in-frame beta chains. A single entry per CDR3 protein holds the most common genes and DNA from its merged rows. The sample contains approximately 400,000 distinct CDR3 sequences, approximately 16% of them found a single time. The ten largest clones capture under 9% of the sample. Per the publication, the time point label means: newly diagnosed GD, antithyroid drugs for less than 3 months. RNA was extracted from PBMCs in TRIzol for both TCR sequencing and RNA sequencing. These data also formed part of another study, on T cells in Graves' hyperthyroidism and ophthalmopathy.

The starting material was peripheral blood mononuclear cells (PBMCs), obtained at new diagnosis, from a patient treated with antithyroid drugs. Receptors originate from a woman between 40 and 55 years old with Graves disease. Donor details come from another sample of the same person, matched by shared clones.

V usage is TRBV18 and J usage is TRBJ1-1; D might be TRBD1 (5 bases). Germline V gene lookup returns CDR1 KGHSH and CDR2 LQKENI. V lost 3 bases and J lost 3, with 23 bases in between. The CDR3 totals 18 residues. CDR3 residues: CASSPSKTGTEIDTEAFF. The CDR3 DNA sequence: TGTGCCAGCTCACCGTCAAAAACCGGGACGGAGATCGACACTGAAGCTTTCTTT.

This chain connects TRBV11-2 to TRBJ2-1, with D perhaps matching TRBD2 (5 bases). The DNA end is more similar to TRBJ2-5, so the J call may be wrong. The length of the CDR3 is 14 residues. Germline-derived CDR1 and CDR2 are SGHAT and FQNNGV. The CDR3 loop reads CASSQSAAQETQYF. The CDR3 nucleotides read TGTGCCAGCAGCCAATCAGCGGCTCAAGAGACCCAGTACTTC.

There are a few counts of this clonotype. The rearrangement links TRBV7-9 to TRBJ2-1; 9 bases agree with TRBD2. Per germline, CDR1 SEHNR and CDR2 FQNEAQ (reference sequence). The CDR3 is made up of 15 amino acids. The V segment lost 0 bases and the J segment 7 bases; nucleotides outside the gene matches: 4. CDR3 in amino acids: CASSLASGSRNEQFF. The CDR3 coding sequence is TGTGCCAGCAGCTTAGCTAGCGGGAGTAGAAATGAGCAGTTCTTC.

This clonotype showed up many times. The gene calls are TRBV2 and TRBJ2-6, with D uncertain. CDR1 is SNHLY and CDR2 is FYNNEI in the germline V gene. V lost 7 bases and J lost 0, with 1 base in between. This CDR3 region has 12 residues. The CDR3, as DNA: TGTGCCAGCAACTCTGGGGCCAACGTCCTGACTTTC. Translated: CASNSGANVLTF.

At least ten counts were recorded for this clonotype. This sequence joins TRBV9 and TRBJ2-7; 7 positions agree with TRBD2. The germline V gene encodes CDR1 SGDLS and CDR2 YYNGEE. Trimming cost V 3 bases and J 2 bases; bases outside gene matches: 11. This CDR3 has 16 residues. The CDR3 loop reads CASSGGPGGLTYEQYF. In DNA, the CDR3 is TGTGCCAGCAGCGGTGGCCCGGGGGGACTTACCTACGAGCAGTACTTC.

This clonotype was detected many times. This rearrangement joins TRBV7-9 to TRBJ2-3; D may be TRBD2 (5 bases). CDR1 and CDR2 from the germline V gene are SEHNR and FQNEAQ (reference sequence). Trimming pared 7 bases from V and 4 bases from J, leaving 6 bases between. The CDR3 sequence is 11 residues long. The CDR3 nucleotides are TGTGCCAGCACGGGATCAGATACGCAGTATTTT. This gives the protein CASTGSDTQYF.

This clonotype was detected ten times or more. V gene TRBV12-3 or TRBV12-4 combines with J gene TRBJ2-6; D not resolved. The CDR3 covers 14 residues. Trimming left V 6 bases short and J 0 bases short, with 6 bases between. This chain's CDR3 is CASSLGSGANVLTF. The CDR3 region has the DNA TGTGCCAGCAGCTTGGGCTCTGGGGCCAACGTCCTGACTTTC.

The chain combines TRBV20-1 with TRBJ2-7; 14 nucleotides line up with TRBD2. CDR1 and CDR2 (germline): DFQATT, SNEGSKA (reference sequence). The CDR3 extends over 14 amino acids. With 2 bases clipped from V and 7 bases from J, the junction kept 4 bases outside the gene matches. CDR3 loop: CSARLTSGRGEQYF. The CDR3 DNA reads TGCAGTGCTAGATTGACTAGCGGGAGGGGGGAGCAGTACTTC.

This clonotype has a count of ten or more. The rearrangement links TRBV3-1 to TRBJ2-2; possibly TRBD2 for D (6 bases). The CDR3 spans 13 residues. Germline V gene data show CDR1 as LGHDT and CDR2 as YNNKEL (reference sequence). Trimming removed 5 bases from V and 5 bases from J, with 9 bases in between. In DNA form, the CDR3 reads TGTGCCAGCAGCGAGACTAGGACCGGGGAGCTGTTTTTT. It translates to CASSETRTGELFF. Filled out from reference TRBV3-1 and TRBJ2-2, the complete variable domain reads DTAVSQTPKYLVTQMGNDKSIKCEQNLGHDTMYWYKQDSKKFLKIMFSYNNKELIINETVPNRFSPKSPDKAHLNLHINSLELGDSAVYFCASSETRTGELFFGEGSRLTVL.

This clonotype was found many times. This chain joins TRBV7-8 and TRBJ1-1; D is perhaps TRBD1 (5 bases). The germline CDR1 and CDR2 sequences are SGHVS and FQNEAQ. This CDR3 region has 14 residues. Trimming stripped 5 bases from V and 5 bases from J, with 15 bases between. The CDR3 region has the DNA TGTGCCAGCAGCCCAGCCCGGGGACGGACTGAAGCTTTCTTT. The encoded protein is CASSPARGRTEAFF.

This clonotype was recorded a few times. V and J are TRBV20-1 and TRBJ1-4, with TRBD1 matching over 7 bases. With V trimmed by 5 bases and J by 8 bases, 8 bases remained unmatched. The CDR3 sequence is 13 residues long. CDR1 and CDR2 (germline): DFQATT, SNEGSKA (reference sequence). The CDR3 spells CSALGPGGEKLFF. CDR3 bases: TGCAGTGCTCTTGGTCCAGGGGGGGAAAAACTGTTTTTT.

Points on this clonotype: A much larger clone lies a single base off, so this may be a read error. This chain uses TRBV11-3 with TRBJ2-5; D gene ambiguous. The CDR3 runs 13 residues. The germline V gene encodes CDR1 SGHNT and CDR2 YENEEA. CDR3 sequence reads: CVSSLYDLETQYF. The CDR3 nucleotides read TGTGTCAGCAGCTTATATGACCTAGAGACCCAGTACTTC.

This clonotype was seen at least ten times. The rearrangement uses TRBV28 and TRBJ2-6, with a weak D call TRBD2 (5 bases). Trimming shortened V by 4 bases and J by 5 bases, and 15 bases separated the two germline ends. CDR3 length equals 16 residues. Germline V gene sequence: CDR1 MDHEN, CDR2 SYDVKM. For the CDR3, the DNA is TGTGCCAGCAGTTATGTCCCGGGAAGTCGGGCCAACGTCCTGACTTTC. This gives the protein CASSYVPGSRANVLTF. Combining the CDR3 with reference TRBV28 and TRBJ2-6 gives the whole variable domain DVKVTQSSRYLVKRTGEKVFLECVQDMDHENMFWYRQDPGLGLRLIYFSYDVKMKEKGDIPEGYSVSREKKERFSLILESASTNQTSMYLCASSYVPGSRANVLTFGAGSRLTVL.

The chain combines TRBV6-2 or TRBV6-3 with TRBJ2-7; D not resolved. Germline V gene sequence: CDR1 MNHEY, CDR2 SVGEGT. Trimming took 4 bases from V and 1 from J, leaving 8 bases between them. The CDR3 length is 13 residues. CDR3 amino acids: CASSSWESYEQYF. The CDR3 DNA reads as TGTGCCAGCAGTTCGTGGGAATCCTACGAGCAGTACTTC.

The sample holds a few counts of this clonotype. This chain links TRBV24-1 with TRBJ2-2, with 12 bases fitting TRBD1. The CDR3 runs 16 residues. V lost 10 bases and J lost 6; bases outside the gene matches: 11. The germline V gene encodes CDR1 KGHDR and CDR2 SFDVKD. CDR3 coding DNA: TGTGCCACAAGACTCGGGACAGGGGGCGCACCCGGGGAGCTGTTTTTT. This codes for CATRLGTGGAPGELFF.